Given below is one T cell receptor (beta chain) in context. Antigen: not known. With 60 Vbeta and 13 Jbeta primers, the PCR was carried out. Assay: immunoSEQ multiplex PCR; the TCRdb copy retains only in-frame clones and omits some. The repertoire includes approximately 170,000 clones, roughly 80% of them detected once, and 1.6% sits in the top ten. These data come from a study of cytomegalovirus exposure and HLA in healthy donors. Study-level findings and limits: Near-uniform donor sequencing depth was presumed by presence/absence analyses. TCR sequences were mostly rare, though some public TCRs occurred in many donors.

CDR1 and CDR2 from the germline V gene are SEHNR and FQNEAQ (reference sequence). The J segment lost 6 bases and the V segment lost 5 bases, leaving 10 bases of the junction unmatched. CDR3 length: 16 amino acids. Sequencing input: PBMCs. The genes are TRBV7-9 and TRBJ1-6; 7 positions match TRBD1. The source is a young woman in good health and CMV-seronegative. Here the CDR3 reads CASSGENRGGNSPLHF. CDR3 nucleotide sequence: TGTGCCAGCAGCGGAGAGAACAGGGGTGGTAATTCACCCCTCCACTTT. Looking up the rest from reference TRBV7-9 and TRBJ1-6 gives the full variable domain: DTGVSQNPRHKITKRGQNVTFRCDPISEHNRLYWYRQTLGQGPEFLTYFQNEAQLEKSRLLSDRFSAERPKGSFSTLEIQRTEQGDSAMYLCASSGENRGGNSPLHFGNGTRLTVT.